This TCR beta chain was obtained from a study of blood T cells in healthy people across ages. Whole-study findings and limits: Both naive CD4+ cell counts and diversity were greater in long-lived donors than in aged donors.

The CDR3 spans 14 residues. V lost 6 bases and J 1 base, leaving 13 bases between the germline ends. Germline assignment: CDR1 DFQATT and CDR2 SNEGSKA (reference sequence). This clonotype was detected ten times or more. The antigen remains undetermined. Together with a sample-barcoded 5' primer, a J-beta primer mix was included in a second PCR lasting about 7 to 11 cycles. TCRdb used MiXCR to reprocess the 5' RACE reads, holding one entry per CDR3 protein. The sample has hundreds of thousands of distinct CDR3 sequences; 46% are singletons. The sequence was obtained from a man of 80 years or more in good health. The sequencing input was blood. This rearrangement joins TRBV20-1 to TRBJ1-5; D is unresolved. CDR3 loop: CSAHPPFSNQPQHF. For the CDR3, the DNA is TGCAGTGCCCACCCCCCTTTCAGCAATCAGCCCCAGCATTTT.